The TCR beta chain described here comes from a study of cytomegalovirus exposure and HLA in healthy donors. V shed 6 bases and J 4 bases; nucleotides not matched to a gene: 2. Germline CDR1 SNHLY, CDR2 FYNNEI. This CDR3 contains 14 residues. 13 Jbeta primers and 60 Vbeta primers were used for the PCR. The repertoire was sequenced with immunoSEQ multiplex PCR; TCRdb's copy has only in-frame clones and lacks some. Of about 190,000 clones in the sample, about 83% were seen once. Sequenced input: PBMCs. This chain links TRBV2 with TRBJ2-5, with TRBD2 identical over 13 bases. The receptor comes from a man aged 35 to 55 in good health and CMV-seropositive. This CDR3 is CASRGTSGIETQYF. CDR3 sequence (DNA): TGTGCCAGCAGAGGGACTAGCGGGATAGAGACCCAGTACTTC. The variable domain in full, completed from reference TRBV2 and TRBJ2-5, reads EPEVTQTPSHQVTQMGQEVILRCVPISNHLYFYWYRQILGQKVEFLVSFYNNEISEKSEIFDDQFSVERPDGSNFTLKIRSTKLEDSAMYFCASRGTSGIETQYFGPGTRLLVL.